Listed here are 25 T cell receptor beta chains from one sample, sequenced in a study of CD8 T cells in ankylosing spondylitis. Points from the study as a whole: Blood from ankylosing spondylitis patients appeared to carry a characteristic roughly 8-variant TCR beta motif.

No cognate antigen is known for these TCRs. TCRdb fed the 5' RACE reads into MiXCR, producing one record per CDR3 protein. Found here are fewer than 500,000 distinct CDR3 sequences, 20% to 25% of them singletons; the top ten hold around 16%. The sequenced sample was blood, either unsorted or a sorted T cell fraction (not recorded which). Source of these receptors: a male donor with ankylosing spondylitis.

There are many counts of this clonotype. The chain couples TRBV18 to TRBJ2-1; 7 bases are shared with TRBD2. Trimming took 5 bases from V and 4 from J; bases not matched to a gene: 8. Germline CDR1 is KGHSH and CDR2 is LQKENI. This CDR3 has 15 amino acids. CDR3 nucleotide sequence: TGTGCCAGCTCATTCGAGGCTAGCGGATACAATGAGCAGTTCTTC. Its translation is CASSFEASGYNEQFF.

This chain uses TRBV28 with TRBJ2-2; D may correspond to TRBD1 or TRBD2 (5 bases each). The V gene's germline CDR1 is MDHEN and CDR2 SYDVKM. V was cut by 7 bases and J by 4 bases, with 16 bases left in between. The CDR3 runs 15 residues. CDR3 region: CASIPGLAGTGELFF. In DNA form, the CDR3 reads TGTGCCAGCATCCCGGGGCTAGCCGGCACCGGGGAGCTGTTTTTT.

V usage is TRBV7-6 and J usage is TRBJ2-1; 10 bases are shared with TRBD2. This CDR3 is built from 16 residues. CDR1 SGHVS and CDR2 FNYEAQ come from the germline V gene. The junction had 6 bases not matched to a gene; V was cut back by 1 base and J by 6 bases. The CDR3 here is CASSLGLAGVSNEQFF. CDR3 sequence (DNA): TGTGCCAGCAGCTTAGGGCTAGCGGGAGTTAGCAATGAGCAGTTCTTC.

V and J are TRBV6-2 or TRBV6-3 and TRBJ2-1; 15 nucleotides align to TRBD2. The trim removed 6 bases at V and 2 bases at J, leaving 8 bases unmatched. Germline CDR1 and CDR2: MNHEY and SVGEGT. The CDR3 is 18 amino acids. The CDR3: CASSRTSGRASTYNEQFF. CDR3 DNA: TGTGCCAGCAGCCGGACTAGCGGGAGGGCCTCCACCTACAATGAGCAGTTCTTC.

The chain recombines TRBV12-3 or TRBV12-4 with TRBJ1-5; D is possibly TRBD1 (5 bases). The CDR3 contains 14 residues. Trimming cost V 0 bases and J 6 bases, with 9 bases left between them. The CDR3 DNA sequence: TGTGCCAGCAGTTTAGCAATCAGGGTTCAGCCCCAGCATTTT. Protein sequence: CASSLAIRVQPQHF.

The V gene is TRBV11-2, the J gene TRBJ1-4; 8 bases agree with TRBD1. The CDR3 loop spans 18 amino acids. The germline CDR1 and CDR2 sequences are SGHAT and FQNNGV. After removal of 1 base from V and 6 bases from J, the junction contained 13 bases not matched to a gene. The CDR3 region is CASSLGVSGGAFHEKLFF. The CDR3 DNA reads as TGTGCCAGCAGCTTAGGGGTGTCAGGGGGCGCTTTTCATGAAAAACTGTTTTTT.

The chain recombines TRBV7-3 with TRBJ2-7, with D maybe TRBD2 (6 bases). The CDR3 length is 15 residues. CDR1 and CDR2 (germline): SGHTA, FQGTGA. Trimming shortened V by 5 bases and J by 0 bases, and 14 bases separated the two germline ends. DNA of the CDR3: TGTGCCAGCAGCCTAAACCGGGGGAGCTCCTACGAGCAGTACTTC. Residues: CASSLNRGSSYEQYF.

J is TRBJ2-1 and V is TRBV6-5; D is uncertain. From germline, CDR1 is MNHEY and CDR2 SVGAGI. CDR3 length: 15 amino acids. V lost 0 bases and J 7 bases, leaving 13 bases between the germline ends. CDR3 protein: CASSYSSTERNEQFF. The CDR3 region has the DNA TGTGCCAGCAGTTACTCGAGTACGGAAAGAAATGAGCAGTTCTTC.

This sequence joins TRBV10-3 and TRBJ2-1; 11 bases fit TRBD2. The CDR3 runs 13 residues. The V gene's germline CDR1 is ENHRY and CDR2 SYGVKD. V shed 8 bases, J shed 5 bases, and the junction held 2 bases outside the gene matches. The DNA of the CDR3 is TGTGCCATCGGGACTAGCGGTGACAATGAGCAGTTCTTC. This gives the protein CAIGTSGDNEQFF.

This clonotype was observed a few times. The chain recombines TRBV5-1 with TRBJ1-2, with 7 positions matching TRBD1. Germline V gene sequence: CDR1 SGHRS, CDR2 YFSETQ. This CDR3 has 15 residues. Trimming at V came to 4 bases and at J to 8 bases, leaving 14 bases not matched to a gene. The CDR3 DNA is TGCGCCAGCAGCCCCAATCGCGACAGGGCTCGAGGCTACACCTTC. Protein sequence: CASSPNRDRARGYTF.

V and J are TRBV20-1 and TRBJ1-1, with 7 positions matching TRBD1. This CDR3 is built from 14 residues. Germline CDR1 DFQATT, CDR2 SNEGSKA (reference sequence). After removal of 3 bases from V and 1 base from J, the junction contained 5 bases not matched to a gene. The CDR3 reads CSARPTGANTEAFF. In DNA form, the CDR3 reads TGCAGTGCTAGGCCCACAGGGGCGAACACTGAAGCTTTCTTT.

The chain combines TRBV7-2 with TRBJ2-7; a possible D gene is TRBD2 (5 bases). V was cut by 1 base and J by 7 bases, with 14 bases left in between. Germline values: CDR1 SGHTA, CDR2 FQGNSA. The CDR3 length is 14 residues. CDR3 sequence reads: CASSLVANSWEQYF. The CDR3 bases are TGTGCCAGCAGCTTAGTAGCGAATTCATGGGAGCAGTACTTC.

The table lists this clonotype with a few counts. The genes are TRBV10-3 and TRBJ2-2; 9 positions match TRBD2. Unmatched junction bases numbered 5, after V lost 4 bases and J lost 2 bases. CDR1 ENHRY and CDR2 SYGVKD come from the germline V gene. The CDR3 sequence is 16 residues long. Here the CDR3 reads CAISGRLAVNTGELFF. CDR3 bases: TGTGCCATCAGTGGAAGACTAGCGGTTAACACCGGGGAGCTGTTTTTT.

The V call is TRBV5-1, the J call TRBJ2-3, with D unclear. The CDR3 runs to 13 residues. V was trimmed by 2 bases and J by 2 bases, leaving 6 bases between them. The germline V gene encodes CDR1 SGHRS and CDR2 YFSETQ. CDR3 nucleotide sequence: TGCGCCAGCAGCTTACCCACCACAGATACGCAGTATTTT. Its protein is CASSLPTTDTQYF.

The rearrangement uses TRBV28 and TRBJ2-1; TRBD1 is a possible D gene (6 bases). Between the trimmed V and J ends, which lost 4 bases and 6 bases, there was a span of 13 bases. Germline V gene data show CDR1 as MDHEN and CDR2 as SYDVKM. The CDR3 sequence is 14 residues long. The CDR3 DNA reads as TGTGCCAGCAGTTATAACAGGGTGGTCAATGAGCAGTTCTTC. Amino acid sequence: CASSYNRVVNEQFF.

This clonotype came up a few times. The rearrangement links TRBV30 to TRBJ1-4; D gene uncertain. Germline V CDR1 and CDR2: GTSNPN, SVGIG (reference sequence). This CDR3 spans 13 amino acids. V was trimmed by 2 bases and J by 8 bases, leaving 12 bases between them. The CDR3 nucleotides read TGTGCCTGGAGTAGGATGGAGCTGGAAAAACTGTTTTTT. Translating gives CAWSRMELEKLFF.

The V call is TRBV5-1, the J call TRBJ2-2; D is uncertain. Germline CDR1 is SGHRS and CDR2 is YFSETQ. The CDR3 has 15 amino acids. V was pared by 2 bases and J by 1 base, with 9 bases between. The CDR3 bases are TGCGCCAGCAGCTTAAACGCTCGGAACACCGGGGAGCTGTTTTTT. Its translation: CASSLNARNTGELFF.

The sample holds a few counts of this clonotype. The chain recombines TRBV7-8 with TRBJ2-1; TRBD2 agrees at 11 bases. CDR3 length: 16 residues. J lost 4 bases, V lost 5 bases, and 7 bases had no gene match. Per germline, CDR1 SGHVS and CDR2 FQNEAQ. CDR3 nucleotide sequence: TGTGCCAGCAGCGTATGGACTAGCGGGTTATACAATGAGCAGTTCTTC. Its protein is CASSVWTSGLYNEQFF. Full variable domain (remainder filled in from reference TRBV7-8 and TRBJ2-1): GAGVSQSPRYKVAKRGQDVALRCDPISGHVSLFWYQQALGQGPEFLTYFQNEAQLDKSGLPSDRFFAERPEGSVSTLKIQRTQQEDSAVYLCASSVWTSGLYNEQFFGPGTRLTVL.

This clonotype has more than one count but fewer than ten. The chain has TRBV30 and TRBJ2-1; 8 bases fit TRBD2. CDR1 GTSNPN and CDR2 SVGIG come from the germline V gene (reference sequence). The V gene end was trimmed by 4 bases and the J gene end by 2 bases; junction bases not matched to a gene: 4. There are 14 residues in the CDR3. The chain's CDR3 is CAWTTSGPYNEQFF. The CDR3, as DNA: TGTGCCTGGACCACTAGCGGCCCCTACAATGAGCAGTTCTTC.

This clonotype was seen a handful of times. The chain couples TRBV27 to TRBJ2-7; maybe TRBD1 (8 bases). There are 14 residues in the CDR3. The germline V and J ends were trimmed by 4 bases and 5 bases, with 15 bases remaining between them. Per the germline V gene, CDR1 is MNHEY and CDR2 is SMNVEV (reference sequence). The CDR3 nucleotides are TGTGCCAGCAGTTCGGACAGGGAGGGGAACGAGCAGTACTTC. Its translation is CASSSDREGNEQYF.

The gene calls are TRBV2 and TRBJ1-2; D ambiguous. V shed 1 base and J shed 0 bases, with 6 bases lying between them. Germline lookup yields CDR1 SNHLY and CDR2 FYNNEI. The CDR3 runs 14 residues. This CDR3 is CASSEERTNYGYTF. The CDR3 coding sequence is TGTGCCAGCAGTGAAGAACGTACTAACTATGGCTACACCTTC.

The gene calls are TRBV12-3 or TRBV12-4 and TRBJ1-1; D gene ambiguous. Deletions cut 7 bases from V and 2 bases from J, with 14 bases between. The CDR3 runs 14 residues. CDR3 DNA: TGTGCCAGCAACCCAGCGGGGAGCAACACTGAAGCTTTCTTT. Amino acid sequence: CASNPAGSNTEAFF.

Only a few counts were recorded for this clonotype. The chain joins TRBV2 to TRBJ2-7; D perhaps matches TRBD1 (6 bases). Trimming shortened V by 1 base and J by 6 bases, and 10 bases separated the two germline ends. The CDR3 runs 13 residues. Germline loops: CDR1 SNHLY, CDR2 FYNNEI. The chain's CDR3 is CASSEVLGGEQYF. As DNA, the CDR3 is TGTGCCAGCAGTGAAGTCTTAGGGGGCGAGCAGTACTTC.

In its sample, this clonotype was seen a few times. The chain has TRBV20-1 and TRBJ2-3; TRBD1 matches at 8 bases. CDR3 length equals 13 residues. The trim removed 4 bases at V and 4 bases at J, leaving 4 bases unmatched. Germline V gene sequence: CDR1 DFQATT, CDR2 SNEGSKA (reference sequence). DNA for the CDR3: TGCAGTGCTACAGGGGGCGTTCCAGATACGCAGTATTTT. This sequence encodes CSATGGVPDTQYF.

V and J are TRBV20-1 and TRBJ2-5; 7 nucleotides align to TRBD2. The V segment lost 4 bases and the J segment 5 bases; nucleotides outside the gene matches: 7. The germline V gene has CDR1 DFQATT and CDR2 SNEGSKA (reference sequence). The CDR3 sequence is 13 residues long. The CDR3 protein is CSATGLVRETQYF. The CDR3 nucleotides read TGCAGTGCTACCGGACTAGTCAGGGAGACCCAGTACTTC.